A single sample is the source of the 13 T cell receptor beta chains below, sequenced in a study of cytomegalovirus exposure and HLA in healthy donors. Clones were read by immunoSEQ multiplex PCR, and TCRdb kept only the in-frame ones, dropping some. This table holds 150,000 to 160,000 clones, about 88% found once. Sequences were obtained from PBMCs. These TCRs come from a man between 18 and 29 years old in good health and CMV-seropositive.

CDR3 sequence reads: CASRLGQGNSPLHF. For the CDR3, the DNA is TGTGCCAGCAGACTGGGACAGGGTAATTCACCCCTCCACTTT. V and J are TRBV6-5 and TRBJ1-6, with 9 bases lining up with TRBD1. V dropped 6 bases and J dropped 6; count of bases not matched to a gene: 3. The CDR3 is 14 amino acids. Germline values: CDR1 MNHEY, CDR2 SVGAGI.

The J gene is TRBJ2-5, the V gene TRBV7-9; 9 bases align to TRBD2. The CDR3 has 16 amino acids. Germline loops: CDR1 SEHNR, CDR2 FQNEAQ (reference sequence). V shed 1 base, J shed 2 bases, and the junction held 5 bases outside the gene matches. The CDR3 loop is CASSLEAGGPQETQYF. The DNA of the CDR3 is TGTGCCAGCAGCTTAGAGGCGGGAGGGCCTCAAGAGACCCAGTACTTC.

This clone has a count of ten or more. The gene calls are TRBV7-2 and TRBJ2-7; weak D call: TRBD2 (6 bases). CDR1 is SGHTA, CDR2 FQGNSA, per germline. Trimming removed 2 bases at V and 5 bases at J, with 10 bases between. The CDR3 is 13 residues long. CDR3 nucleotides: TGTGCCAGCAGCTTACGGAGGGGTGACGAGCAGTACTTC. Residues: CASSLRRGDEQYF.

V and J are TRBV27 and TRBJ2-7; 10 bases agree with TRBD2. The ends lost 6 bases at V and 3 bases at J; junction bases unmatched: 17. CDR3 length: 18 amino acids. CDR1 and CDR2 from the germline V gene are MNHEY and SMNVEV (reference sequence). The CDR3 spells CASRSILAGEGPHYEQYF. The CDR3 DNA sequence: TGTGCCAGCAGGAGTATCCTAGCGGGAGAGGGTCCCCACTACGAGCAGTACTTC.

This rearrangement joins TRBV19 to TRBJ1-5, with 8 bases identical to TRBD1. With 4 bases clipped from V and 6 bases from J, the junction kept 2 bases outside the gene matches. Germline loops: CDR1 LNHDA, CDR2 SQIVND (reference sequence). The CDR3 runs 13 residues. The CDR3 DNA reads as TGTGCCAGTAGTAAGACAGGGGTTCAGCCCCAGCATTTT. Translation: CASSKTGVQPQHF.

The chain uses TRBV27 and TRBJ2-7; perhaps TRBD2 as D (5 bases). CDR1 is MNHEY and CDR2 is SMNVEV in the germline V gene (reference sequence). Trimming took off 3 bases at V and 11 bases at J, with 14 bases between the two ends. The CDR3 spans 12 residues. The CDR3 reads CASSFPGGRKYF. CDR3 nucleotides: TGTGCCAGCAGTTTCCCCGGAGGAAGAAAGTACTTC.

The CDR3 DNA is TGTGCCAGCAGCGTTTCGACTAGCGGACAAGAGACCCAGTACTTC. It specifies CASSVSTSGQETQYF. The V and J genes are TRBV9 and TRBJ2-5, with 9 bases aligning to TRBD2. Germline loops: CDR1 SGDLS, CDR2 YYNGEE. The V and J ends lost 2 bases and 2 bases, in that order; junction bases with no gene match: 4. This CDR3 spans 15 amino acids. Variable domain in full (rest from reference TRBV9 and TRBJ2-5): DSGVTQTPKHLITATGQRVTLRCSPRSGDLSVYWYQQSLDQGLQFLIQYYNGEERAKGNILERFSAQQFPDLHSELNLSSLELGDSALYFCASSVSTSGQETQYFGPGTRLLVL.

This clone occurred once. The gene calls are TRBV25-1 and TRBJ1-2; TRBD1 is a possible D gene (6 bases). CDR3 size: 12 residues. Germline CDR1 is MGHDK and CDR2 is SYGVNS. Trimming removed 4 bases at V and 8 bases at J, with 11 bases between. CDR3 sequence reads: CASSATRGGYTF. The CDR3 DNA sequence: TGTGCCAGCAGTGCCACGAGGGGGGGCTACACCTTC.

The gene calls are TRBV9 and TRBJ1-1, with D possibly being TRBD1 (5 bases). The V gene lost 3 bases and the J gene lost 4 bases, with 13 bases spanning the gap. Germline lookup yields CDR1 SGDLS and CDR2 YYNGEE. CDR3 length: 14 amino acids. The CDR3 protein is CASSAQGKGTEAFF. In DNA, the CDR3 is TGTGCCAGCAGCGCGCAGGGTAAGGGCACTGAAGCTTTCTTT.

The rearrangement uses TRBV27 and TRBJ1-2; 10 bases are a match to TRBD1. The CDR3 length is 14 residues. Germline V gives CDR1 MNHEY, CDR2 SMNVEV (reference sequence). Trimming at V came to 3 bases and at J to 6 bases, leaving 4 bases not matched to a gene. This chain's CDR3 is CASSFGQGGDGYTF. The CDR3, as DNA: TGTGCCAGCAGTTTCGGACAGGGGGGTGATGGCTACACCTTC.

V and J are TRBV7-2 and TRBJ2-1; no clear D gene. The V end lost 2 bases, the J end lost 10 bases, and 9 bases lay between the germline ends. The CDR3 is 12 residues long. Germline V gene sequence: CDR1 SGHTA, CDR2 FQGNSA. CDR3 amino acids: CASSLPTVEQFF. In DNA form, the CDR3 reads TGTGCCAGCAGCTTACCCACTGTAGAGCAGTTCTTC.

The V call is TRBV4-3, the J call TRBJ1-4; D is undetermined. Germline assignment: CDR1 LGHNA and CDR2 YSLEER. Trimming shortened V by 4 bases and J by 2 bases, and 17 bases separated the two germline ends. CDR3 length: 17 amino acids. The CDR3, as DNA: TGCGCCAGCAGCCCGCGACACGGGAGTGGCACTAATGAAAAACTGTTTTTT. It codes for CASSPRHGSGTNEKLFF.

This chain links TRBV30 with TRBJ1-1; a possible D gene is TRBD1 (6 bases). Germline V gene lookup returns CDR1 GTSNPN and CDR2 SVGIG (reference sequence). V was shortened by 5 bases and J by 0 bases, with 10 bases between the two germline ends. The CDR3 extends over 13 amino acids. CDR3 DNA: TGTGCCTGGCGACAGGCGTTGAACACTGAAGCTTTCTTT. Protein sequence: CAWRQALNTEAFF.